This T cell receptor (beta chain) was obtained from a study of beta chain features in type 1 diabetes. Study findings and constraints: The similarity of naive, central memory and Treg TCRB repertoires appeared greater among patients than among healthy donors.

Expressed TCRB transcripts were sequenced, since all the RNA that had been isolated was reverse transcribed. The data were produced by immunoSEQ multiplex PCR, yet TCRdb's version contains in-frame clones alone and is incomplete. Among 200,000 to 300,000 clones listed, 68% were seen once. For this clone: Its cognate antigen is unknown.

V lost 6 bases to trimming and J lost 3 bases, with 8 bases between them. Germline V lookup: CDR1 SQVTM, CDR2 ANQGSEA. The CDR3 runs 11 residues. Sequenced: naive CD4+ T cells from blood. This rearrangement joins TRBV29-1 to TRBJ2-5; D is perhaps TRBD1 (6 bases). The sequence was collected from a man aged 30 to 45 in good health. CDR3: CSVDREETQYF. Written as DNA, the CDR3 is TGCAGCGTGGACAGAGAAGAGACCCAGTACTTC. Combining the CDR3 with reference TRBV29-1 and TRBJ2-5 gives the whole variable domain SAVISQKPSRDICQRGTSLTIQCQVDSQVTMMFWYRQQPGQSLTLIATANQGSEATYESGFVIDKFPISRPNLTFSTLTVSNMSPEDSSIYLCSVDREETQYFGPGTRLLVL.